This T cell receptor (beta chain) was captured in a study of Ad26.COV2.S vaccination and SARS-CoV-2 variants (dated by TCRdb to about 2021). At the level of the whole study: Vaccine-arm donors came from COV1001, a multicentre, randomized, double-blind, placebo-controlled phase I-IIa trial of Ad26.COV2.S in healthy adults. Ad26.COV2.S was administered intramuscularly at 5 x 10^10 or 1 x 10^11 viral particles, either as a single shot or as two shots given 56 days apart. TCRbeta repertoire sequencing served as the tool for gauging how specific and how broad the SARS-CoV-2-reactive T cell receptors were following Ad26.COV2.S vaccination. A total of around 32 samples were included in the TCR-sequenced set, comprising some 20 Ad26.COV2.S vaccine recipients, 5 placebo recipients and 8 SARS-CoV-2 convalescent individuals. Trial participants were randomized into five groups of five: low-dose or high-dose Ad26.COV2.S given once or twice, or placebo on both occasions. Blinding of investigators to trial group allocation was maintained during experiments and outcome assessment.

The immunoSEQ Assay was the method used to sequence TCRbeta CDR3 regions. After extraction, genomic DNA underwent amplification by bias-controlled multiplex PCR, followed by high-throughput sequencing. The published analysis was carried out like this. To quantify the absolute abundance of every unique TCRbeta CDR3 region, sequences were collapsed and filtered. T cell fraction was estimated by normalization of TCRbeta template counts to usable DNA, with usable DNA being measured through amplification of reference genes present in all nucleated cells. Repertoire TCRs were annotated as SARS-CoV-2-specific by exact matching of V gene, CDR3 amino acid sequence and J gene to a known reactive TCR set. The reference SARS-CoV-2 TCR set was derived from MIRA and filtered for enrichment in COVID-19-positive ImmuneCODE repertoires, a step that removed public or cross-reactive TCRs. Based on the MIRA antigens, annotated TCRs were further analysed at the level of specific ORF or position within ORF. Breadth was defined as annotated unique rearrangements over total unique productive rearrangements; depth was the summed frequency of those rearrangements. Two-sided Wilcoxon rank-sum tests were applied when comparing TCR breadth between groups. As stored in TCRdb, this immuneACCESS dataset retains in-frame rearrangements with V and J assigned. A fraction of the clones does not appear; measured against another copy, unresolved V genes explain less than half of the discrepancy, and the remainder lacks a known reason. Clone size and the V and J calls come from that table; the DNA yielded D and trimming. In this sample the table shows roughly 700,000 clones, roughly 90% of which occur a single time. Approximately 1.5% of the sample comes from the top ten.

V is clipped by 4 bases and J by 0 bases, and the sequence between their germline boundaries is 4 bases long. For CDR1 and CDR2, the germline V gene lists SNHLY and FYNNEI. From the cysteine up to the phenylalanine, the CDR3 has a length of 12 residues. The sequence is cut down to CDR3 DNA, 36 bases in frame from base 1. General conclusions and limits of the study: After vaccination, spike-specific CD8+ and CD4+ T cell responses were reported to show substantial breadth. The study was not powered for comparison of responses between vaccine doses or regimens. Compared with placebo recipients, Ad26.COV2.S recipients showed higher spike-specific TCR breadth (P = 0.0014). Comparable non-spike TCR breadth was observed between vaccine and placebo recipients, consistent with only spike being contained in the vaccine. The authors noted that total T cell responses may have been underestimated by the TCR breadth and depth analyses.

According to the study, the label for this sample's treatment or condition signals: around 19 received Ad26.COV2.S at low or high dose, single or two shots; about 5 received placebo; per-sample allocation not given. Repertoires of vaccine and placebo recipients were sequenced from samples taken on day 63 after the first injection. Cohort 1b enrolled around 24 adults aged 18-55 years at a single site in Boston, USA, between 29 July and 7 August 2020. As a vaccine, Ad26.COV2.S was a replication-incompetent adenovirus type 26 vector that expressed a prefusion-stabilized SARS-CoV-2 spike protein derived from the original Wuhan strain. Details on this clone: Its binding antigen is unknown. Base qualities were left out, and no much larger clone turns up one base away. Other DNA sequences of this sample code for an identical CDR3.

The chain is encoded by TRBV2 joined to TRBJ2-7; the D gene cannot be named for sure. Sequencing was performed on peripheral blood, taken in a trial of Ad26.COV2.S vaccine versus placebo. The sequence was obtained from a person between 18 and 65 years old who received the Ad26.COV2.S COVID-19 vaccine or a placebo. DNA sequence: TGTGCCAGCAGTGGGACCTCCTACGAGCAGTACTTC. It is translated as CASSGTSYEQYF.